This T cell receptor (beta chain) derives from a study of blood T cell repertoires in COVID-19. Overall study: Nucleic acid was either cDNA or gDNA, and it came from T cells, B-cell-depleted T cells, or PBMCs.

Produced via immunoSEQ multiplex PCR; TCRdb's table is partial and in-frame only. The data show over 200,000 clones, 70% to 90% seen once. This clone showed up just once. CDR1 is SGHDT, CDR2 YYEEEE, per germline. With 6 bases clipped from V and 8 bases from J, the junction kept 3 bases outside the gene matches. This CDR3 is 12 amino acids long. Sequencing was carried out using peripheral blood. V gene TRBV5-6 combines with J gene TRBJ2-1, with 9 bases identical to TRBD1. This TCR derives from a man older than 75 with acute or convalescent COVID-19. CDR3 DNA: TGTGCCAGCAACAGGGGGCACGATGAGCAGTTCTTC. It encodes CASNRGHDEQFF.